This T cell receptor beta chain was observed in a study of blood T cell repertoires in COVID-19. The overall study: Acute and convalescent COVID-19 specimens originated in the United States, Italy and Spain. Sample material is recorded as cDNA or gDNA derived from T cells, B-cell-depleted T cells, or PBMCs.

Trimming removed 3 bases at V and 7 bases at J, with 21 bases between. The CDR3 sequence is 17 residues long. CDR1 and CDR2 (germline): LNHDA, SQIVND (reference sequence). Original analysis: Amplifying reference gene primers gave estimates of nucleated cell counts. Assay used: immunoSEQ multiplex PCR; TCRdb lists only in-frame clones, some missing. Clone size and the V and J calls come from that table; the DNA yielded D and trimming. The repertoire holds 130,000 or so clones, with around 87% as singletons. The V gene is TRBV19, the J gene TRBJ1-4; D is unclear. The receptor's source is a woman aged 45-65 years who had recovered from COVID-19. Sequenced material: peripheral blood. CDR3 DNA: TGTGCCAGTAGTATTACGGGCAGAAAGCGGTGGGGTGAAAAACTGTTTTTT. Encoded protein: CASSITGRKRWGEKLFF.